The entry that follows covers one T cell receptor beta chain sequence. Antigen unknown. The data stem from a study of T cell responses to AZD1222 COVID-19 vaccine. Study results and caveats: Of the AZD1222 recipients, only five to seven were seropositive at baseline.

Only in-frame clones appear in the TCRdb table, and some are missing; sequencing was by immunoSEQ multiplex PCR. The sample has roughly 150,000 clones; around 93% are singletons. The material was peripheral blood, obtained 28 days after the second AZD1222 dose. The clonotype was recovered from an adult who received the AZD1222 COVID-19 vaccine.

DNA for the CDR3: TGCGCCAGCAGCCACGTGGGACAGGGGAACTATGGCTACACCTTC. It encodes CASSHVGQGNYGYTF. This sequence joins TRBV4-3 and TRBJ1-2; 10 positions agree with TRBD1. CDR3 length equals 15 residues. With 3 bases clipped from V and 2 bases from J, the junction kept 3 bases outside the gene matches. CDR1 LGHNA and CDR2 YSLEER come from the germline V gene.